What follows is one T cell receptor beta chain and its context. Seattle enrolled patients during active infection and tracked them longitudinally. This CDR3 contains 14 residues. In germline, CDR1 is MDHEN, CDR2 SYDVKM. Trimming left V 5 bases short and J 0 bases short, with 10 bases between. This sample was included in a study of blood T cell repertoires in COVID-19. Study details: From T cells, B-cell-depleted T cells, or PBMCs came the material, which was cDNA or gDNA.

The repertoire was sequenced with immunoSEQ multiplex PCR; TCRdb's copy has only in-frame clones and lacks some. In the table there are about 210,000 clones, about four fifths of which are singletons. This chain uses TRBV28 with TRBJ1-1; no definite D call. The clonotype was recovered from a woman of 80 years or more with COVID-19, enrolled during active disease. Sequences were obtained from peripheral blood. CDR3 nucleotides: TGTGCCAGCAGTCCCCCCCGGGTGAACACTGAAGCTTTCTTT. The encoded protein is CASSPPRVNTEAFF.